The entry that follows covers one T cell receptor (beta chain) sequence. This sample stems from a study of blood T cell repertoires in COVID-19. Overall study context: Acute and convalescent COVID-19 samples came from the United States, Italy and Spain. The analysed material was cDNA or gDNA that came from T cells, B-cell-depleted T cells, or PBMCs.

The CDR3 is made up of 16 amino acids. CDR1 is SGDLS and CDR2 is YYNGEE in the germline V gene. The V segment lost 4 bases and the J segment 2 bases; nucleotides outside the gene matches: 9. As originally analysed: Reference gene primer amplification in the assay estimated nucleated cell counts. Profiled with immunoSEQ multiplex PCR; TCRdb holds only in-frame clones, not every one. V and J calls and clone size come straight from that table; D and trimming were deduced from the DNA. The repertoire holds roughly 130,000 clones, with 84% as singletons. The sequence derives from a woman aged 30 to 39 who had recovered from COVID-19. The sample taken for sequencing was peripheral blood. The chain is built from TRBV9 and TRBJ2-3, with 8 nucleotides matching TRBD2. CDR3 loop: CASSRSSGRNTDTQYF. CDR3 nucleotides: TGTGCCAGCAGCCGGTCGAGCGGGAGAAACACAGATACGCAGTATTTT. The entire variable domain, with the rest obtained from reference TRBV9 and TRBJ2-3, is as follows: DSGVTQTPKHLITATGQRVTLRCSPRSGDLSVYWYQQSLDQGLQFLIQYYNGEERAKGNILERFSAQQFPDLHSELNLSSLELGDSALYFCASSRSSGRNTDTQYFGPGTRLTVL.